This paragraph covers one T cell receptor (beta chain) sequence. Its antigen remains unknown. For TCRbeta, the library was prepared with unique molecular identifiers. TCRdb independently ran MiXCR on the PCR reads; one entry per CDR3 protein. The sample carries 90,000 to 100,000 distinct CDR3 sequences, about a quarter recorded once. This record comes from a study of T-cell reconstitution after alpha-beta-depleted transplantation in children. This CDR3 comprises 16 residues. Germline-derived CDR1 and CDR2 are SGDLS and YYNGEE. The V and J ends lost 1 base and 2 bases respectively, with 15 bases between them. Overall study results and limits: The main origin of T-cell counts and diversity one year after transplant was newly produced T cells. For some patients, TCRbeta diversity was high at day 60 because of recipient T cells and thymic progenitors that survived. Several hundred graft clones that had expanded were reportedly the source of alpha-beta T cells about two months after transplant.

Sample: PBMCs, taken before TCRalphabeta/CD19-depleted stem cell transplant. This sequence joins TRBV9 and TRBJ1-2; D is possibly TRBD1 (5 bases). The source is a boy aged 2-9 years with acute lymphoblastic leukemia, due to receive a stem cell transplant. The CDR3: CASSVNQETGNYGYTF. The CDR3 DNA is TGTGCCAGCAGCGTAAACCAAGAAACAGGAAACTATGGCTACACCTTC. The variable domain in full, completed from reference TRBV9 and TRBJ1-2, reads DSGVTQTPKHLITATGQRVTLRCSPRSGDLSVYWYQQSLDQGLQFLIQYYNGEERAKGNILERFSAQQFPDLHSELNLSSLELGDSALYFCASSVNQETGNYGYTFGSGTRLTVV.